The sequence of this TCR beta chain was determined in a study of T cell repertoires in cytomegalovirus infection. This CDR3 is built from 14 residues. Germline V gene lookup returns CDR1 MNHEY and CDR2 SMNVEV (reference sequence). V was clipped by 5 bases and J by 6 bases, with 16 bases between them. TCRdb processed the reads anew with MiXCR; each CDR3 protein has one entry. Of under 800,000 distinct CDR3 sequences listed, approximately 25% are singletons. The TCR sequence derives from a human donor in good health (CMV status not recorded). Some clones in this sample may be carry-over from other donors' samples. The chain combines TRBV27 with TRBJ2-5; a weak D match, TRBD1 (6 bases). The sample was CD8+ T cells from PBMCs. This chain's CDR3 is CASSSAGQWQTQYF. Here the CDR3 DNA reads TGTGCCAGCAGTAGCGCCGGACAGTGGCAGACCCAGTACTTC.